Below are 3 T cell receptor beta chains sequenced from a single sample in a study of cytomegalovirus exposure and HLA in healthy donors. Sequencing was performed with immunoSEQ multiplex PCR; in TCRdb, only in-frame clones are kept and a portion is missing. There are about 150,000 clones in the sample; just over 90% occur only once, and about 0.64% lies in the top ten. The sequenced material came from PBMCs. Receptors were obtained from a man between 18 and 29 years old in good health and CMV-seronegative.

This clone was seen only once. This rearrangement joins TRBV9 to TRBJ2-4; TRBD1 agrees at 8 bases. The ends lost 4 bases at V and 8 bases at J; junction bases unmatched: 8. CDR1 and CDR2 (germline): SGDLS, YYNGEE. The CDR3 is 14 amino acids. CDR3 nucleotides: TGTGCCAGCAGCTTAACAGGGGGGCAAGACATTCAGTACTTC. It is translated as CASSLTGGQDIQYF.

J is TRBJ2-6 and V is TRBV5-6; D remains ambiguous. Germline V lookup: CDR1 SGHDT, CDR2 YYEEEE. There are 17 residues in the CDR3. V gave up 0 bases and J gave up 0 bases, with 10 bases separating them. CDR3 region: CASSLGMRSSGANVLTF. The CDR3 region has the DNA TGTGCCAGCAGCTTGGGTATGAGGAGCTCTGGGGCCAACGTCCTGACTTTC.

This clone was observed once. The chain joins TRBV5-4 to TRBJ1-1; 8 bases fit TRBD1. Germline CDR1 and CDR2: SGHNT and YYREEE (reference sequence). Trimming removed 4 bases from V and 6 bases from J; junction bases left unmatched: 8. The CDR3 covers 14 residues. The DNA for the CDR3 is TGTGCCAGCAGCGATGACAGGGGAAAGGCTGAAGCTTTCTTT. Translation: CASSDDRGKAEAFF.